These 18 T cell receptor beta chains came from one sample sequenced in a study of OX40 agonist ivuxolimab in advanced cancers. Here immunoSEQ multiplex PCR was the method, and the copy in TCRdb shows in-frame clones only, minus some. The sample lists 25,000 to 30,000 clones, about 83% occurring once. Sequenced material: CD4+ or CD8+ T cells sorted from blood, taken in a trial of the OX40 agonist ivuxolimab. These receptors all stem from an adult with an advanced solid tumor such as melanoma, head and neck, liver or kidney cancer.

This sequence joins TRBV7-9 and TRBJ1-6; the D gene is possibly TRBD1 (5 bases). The CDR3 totals 12 residues. Deletions cut 5 bases from V and 14 bases from J, with 13 bases between. The germline V gene has CDR1 SEHNR and CDR2 FQNEAQ (reference sequence). The CDR3 DNA sequence: TGTGCCAGCAGCCGATCGGACAACGCCCTCCACTTT. As protein: CASSRSDNALHF. Drawing the rest from reference TRBV7-9 and TRBJ1-6, the complete variable domain is DTGVSQNPRHKITKRGQNVTFRCDPISEHNRLYWYRQTLGQGPEFLTYFQNEAQLEKSRLLSDRFSAERPKGSFSTLEIQRTEQGDSAMYLCASSRSDNALHFGNGTRLTVT.

In this sample, this clone turned up a few times. This chain links TRBV5-1 with TRBJ2-5; D is unresolved. This CDR3 is 12 amino acids long. The germline CDR1 and CDR2 sequences are SGHRS and YFSETQ. Trimming took 0 bases from V and 4 from J, leaving 4 bases between them. CDR3 coding DNA: TGCGCCAGCAGCTTGGCGCCAGAGACCCAGTACTTC. It translates to CASSLAPETQYF.

The V and J genes are TRBV7-9 and TRBJ1-1; D remains unclear. This CDR3 region has 11 residues. V lost 4 bases, J lost 8 bases, and 8 bases lay in between. CDR1 SEHNR and CDR2 FQNEAQ come from the germline V gene (reference sequence). The CDR3, as DNA: TGTGCCAGCAGCTCCAGCATGGAAGCTTTCTTT. Amino acid sequence: CASSSSMEAFF.

The chain recombines TRBV2 with TRBJ2-1; D possibly matches TRBD1 or TRBD2 (6 bases each). CDR1 is SNHLY, CDR2 FYNNEI, per germline. The CDR3 spans 15 residues. V gave up 10 bases and J gave up 8 bases, with 24 bases separating them. CDR3 in amino acids: CAKGGSRTATDEQFF. In DNA, the CDR3 is TGTGCCAAGGGGGGCTCCCGGACTGCCACAGATGAGCAGTTCTTC.

The chain employs TRBV19 and TRBJ1-4; D remains unclear. This CDR3 spans 11 amino acids. Germline lookup yields CDR1 LNHDA and CDR2 SQIVND (reference sequence). Trimming left V 5 bases short and J 8 bases short, with 6 bases between. The chain's CDR3 is CASSGLEKLFF. Here the CDR3 DNA reads TGTGCCAGTAGTGGGTTGGAAAAACTGTTTTTT. The full variable domain, in which reference TRBV19 and TRBJ1-4 provide the parts outside the CDR3, is DGGITQSPKYLFRKEGQNVTLSCEQNLNHDAMYWYRQDPGQGLRLIYYSQIVNDFQKGDIAEGYSVSREKKESFPLTVTSAQKNPTAFYLCASSGLEKLFFGSGTQLSVL.

The chain recombines TRBV27 with TRBJ1-2; 9 bases line up with TRBD1. CDR3 length: 13 amino acids. The germline gives CDR1 MNHEY, CDR2 SMNVEV (reference sequence). V lost 6 bases to trimming and J lost 8 bases; unmatched junction nucleotides: 7. The CDR3 loop reads CASRQGANGGYTF. The CDR3 DNA reads as TGTGCCAGCAGACAGGGGGCCAACGGGGGCTACACCTTC.

This rearrangement joins TRBV19 to TRBJ1-2, with 7 bases lining up with TRBD1. Looked up from germline, CDR1 is LNHDA and CDR2 is SQIVND (reference sequence). The CDR3 loop spans 11 amino acids. With 5 bases clipped from V and 7 bases from J, the junction kept 1 base outside the gene matches. In DNA form, the CDR3 reads TGTGCCAGTAGTTACAGGGGTGGCTACACCTTC. Amino acids: CASSYRGGYTF.

This clone was recorded once. The chain employs TRBV4-1 and TRBJ1-3; D possibly corresponds to TRBD1 (5 bases). Germline V CDR1 and CDR2: MGHRA, YSYEKL. The V gene lost 3 bases and the J gene lost 8 bases, with 23 bases spanning the gap. This CDR3 comprises 17 residues. The CDR3 loop is CASSQVKSGANVDTIYF. The CDR3 DNA follows: TGCGCCAGCAGCCAGGTCAAGAGTGGGGCAAATGTCGACACCATATATTTT.

The V and J genes are TRBV19 and TRBJ2-1; 11 bases align to TRBD2. This CDR3 spans 16 amino acids. The J segment lost 8 bases and the V segment lost 6 bases, leaving 12 bases of the junction unmatched. Germline V lookup: CDR1 LNHDA, CDR2 SQIVND (reference sequence). The CDR3 DNA is TGTGCCAGTAGACCTTATAGCGGGGGGGCCAGAGATGAGCAGTTCTTC. Amino acids: CASRPYSGGARDEQFF.

The chain has TRBV6-1 and TRBJ2-3, with TRBD2 matching over 7 bases. Germline CDR1 reads MNHNS; CDR2 reads SASEGT. The ends lost 0 bases at V and 1 base at J; junction bases unmatched: 16. This CDR3 contains 20 residues. CDR3 sequence: CASSEAGTTIFSVRTDTQYF. For the CDR3, the DNA is TGTGCCAGCAGTGAAGCCGGGACTACTATCTTCTCCGTTCGCACAGATACGCAGTATTTT.

This chain connects TRBV5-6 to TRBJ2-5; D unclear. The length of the CDR3 is 13 residues. In germline, CDR1 is SGHDT, CDR2 YYEEEE. Trimming removed 0 bases from V and 3 bases from J, with 6 bases in between. CDR3: CASSLVAKETQYF. In DNA, the CDR3 is TGTGCCAGCAGCTTGGTAGCTAAAGAGACCCAGTACTTC. The whole variable domain, filled in from reference TRBV5-6 and TRBJ2-5, reads DAGVTQSPTHLIKTRGQQVTLRCSPKSGHDTVSWYQQALGQGPQFIFQYYEEEERQRGNFPDRFSGHQFPNYSSELNVNALLLGDSALYLCASSLVAKETQYFGPGTRLLVL.

The V call is TRBV7-9, the J call TRBJ2-3; no clear D gene. The V gene's germline CDR1 is SEHNR and CDR2 FQNEAQ (reference sequence). The CDR3 length is 13 residues. The ends were cut back, 1 base at V and 4 bases at J, with 6 bases in the middle. The CDR3, as DNA: TGTGCCAGCAGCTTAGGCTGGGCAGATACGCAGTATTTT. This gives the protein CASSLGWADTQYF.

The chain couples TRBV7-9 to TRBJ1-2, with D unclear. The CDR3 sequence is 15 residues long. Deletions cut 3 bases from V and 4 bases from J, with 15 bases between. The germline V gene has CDR1 SEHNR and CDR2 FQNEAQ (reference sequence). The CDR3 nucleotides read TGTGCCAGCAGCTTGGCCGCCGATCCGATCTATGGCTACACCTTC. Amino acids: CASSLAADPIYGYTF.

A note on this clone: This CDR3 is also generated by other DNA sequences in the sample. The chain combines TRBV9 with TRBJ1-1; D is uncertain. Germline V gives CDR1 SGDLS, CDR2 YYNGEE. The CDR3 has 12 amino acids. V lost 2 bases to trimming and J lost 5 bases, with 7 bases between them. The CDR3 here is CASSVGGTEAFF. The DNA for the CDR3 is TGTGCCAGCAGCGTTGGCGGGACTGAAGCTTTCTTT.

V usage is TRBV15 and J usage is TRBJ2-2; 9 bases fit TRBD1. With V trimmed by 3 bases and J by 5 bases, 4 bases remained unmatched. Per germline, CDR1 LNHNV and CDR2 YYDKDF (reference sequence). The CDR3 length is 15 residues. The CDR3 DNA is TGTGCCACCAGCAGGGGGACAGGGCGTACCGGGGAGCTGTTTTTT. Residues: CATSRGTGRTGELFF.

In this sample, this clone turned up a few times. The chain has TRBV9 and TRBJ2-1; 8 nucleotides line up with TRBD2. With V trimmed by 6 bases and J by 5 bases, 7 bases remained unmatched. CDR3 length: 14 residues. Germline assignment: CDR1 SGDLS and CDR2 YYNGEE. The CDR3 sequence: CASTERGNHNEQFF. The CDR3 DNA reads TGTGCCAGCACCGAGCGGGGGAACCACAATGAGCAGTTCTTC.

For this clone: A junction end diverges from the germline sequence, so it may reflect a read error. The chain links TRBV5-1 to TRBJ2-1, with 7 bases lining up with TRBD1. Germline CDR1 reads SGHRS; CDR2 reads YFSETQ. This CDR3 has 17 residues. The CDR3 region is CAGSPYDTGVYLNEQFF. The DNA of the CDR3 is TGCGCCGGCAGCCCATACGATACAGGGGTTTATCTGAATGAGCAGTTCTTC.

The chain couples TRBV7-9 to TRBJ2-2; 9 bases match TRBD2. CDR1 is SEHNR and CDR2 is FQNEAQ in the germline V gene (reference sequence). V was pared by 5 bases and J by 5 bases, with 12 bases of the junction left unmatched. CDR3 length: 17 residues. CDR3 DNA sequence: TGTGCCAGCAGCCCCCCTTGGCGGGGGGGGAGGACCGGGGAGCTGTTTTTT. It codes for CASSPPWRGGRTGELFF.